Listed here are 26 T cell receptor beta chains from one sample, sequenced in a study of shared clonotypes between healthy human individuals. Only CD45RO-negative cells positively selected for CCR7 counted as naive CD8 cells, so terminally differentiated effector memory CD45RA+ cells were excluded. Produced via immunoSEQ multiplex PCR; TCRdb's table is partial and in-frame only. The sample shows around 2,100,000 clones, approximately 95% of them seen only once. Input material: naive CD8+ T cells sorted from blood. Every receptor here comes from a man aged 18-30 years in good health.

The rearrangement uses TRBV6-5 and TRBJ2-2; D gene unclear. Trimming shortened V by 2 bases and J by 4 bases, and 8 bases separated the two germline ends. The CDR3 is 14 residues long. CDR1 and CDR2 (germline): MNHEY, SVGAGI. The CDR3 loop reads CASSYIVGTGELFF. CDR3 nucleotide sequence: TGTGCCAGCAGTTACATCGTCGGCACCGGGGAGCTGTTTTTT.

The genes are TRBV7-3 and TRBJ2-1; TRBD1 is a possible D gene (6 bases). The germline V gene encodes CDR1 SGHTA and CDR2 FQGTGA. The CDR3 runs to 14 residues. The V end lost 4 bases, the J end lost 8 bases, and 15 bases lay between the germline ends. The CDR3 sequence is CASSSTGFEDEQFF. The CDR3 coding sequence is TGTGCCAGCAGCTCCACAGGGTTCGAAGATGAGCAGTTCTTC.

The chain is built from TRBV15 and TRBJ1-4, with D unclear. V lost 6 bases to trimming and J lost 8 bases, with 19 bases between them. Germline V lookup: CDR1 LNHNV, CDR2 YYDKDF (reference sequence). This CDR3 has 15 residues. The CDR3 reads CATSELRGRAEKLFF. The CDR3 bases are TGTGCCACCAGTGAACTCCGGGGTAGGGCGGAAAAACTGTTTTTT. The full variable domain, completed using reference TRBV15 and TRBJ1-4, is DAMVIQNPRYQVTQFGKPVTLSCSQTLNHNVMYWYQQKSSQAPKLLFHYYDKDFNNEADTPDNFQSRRPNTSFCFLDIRSPGLGDTAMYLCATSELRGRAEKLFFGSGTQLSVL.

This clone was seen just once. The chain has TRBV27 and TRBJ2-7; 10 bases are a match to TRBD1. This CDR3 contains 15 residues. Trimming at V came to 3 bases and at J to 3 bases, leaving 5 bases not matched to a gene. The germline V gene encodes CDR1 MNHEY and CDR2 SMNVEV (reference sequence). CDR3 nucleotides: TGTGCCAGCAGTTTCTTCGGGACAGGGGTCTACGAGCAGTACTTC. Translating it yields CASSFFGTGVYEQYF.

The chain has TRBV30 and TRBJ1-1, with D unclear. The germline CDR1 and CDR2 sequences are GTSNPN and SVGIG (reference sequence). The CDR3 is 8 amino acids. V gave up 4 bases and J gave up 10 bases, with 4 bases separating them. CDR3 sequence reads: CAWNGAFF. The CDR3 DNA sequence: TGTGCCTGGAACGGAGCTTTCTTT.

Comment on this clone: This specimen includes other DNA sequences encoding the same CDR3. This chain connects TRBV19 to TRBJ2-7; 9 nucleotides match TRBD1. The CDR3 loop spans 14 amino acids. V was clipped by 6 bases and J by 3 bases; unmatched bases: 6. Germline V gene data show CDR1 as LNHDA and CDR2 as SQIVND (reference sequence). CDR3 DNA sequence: TGTGCCAGTAGCCCTGGGGGACAGGGCTACGAGCAGTACTTC. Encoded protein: CASSPGGQGYEQYF.

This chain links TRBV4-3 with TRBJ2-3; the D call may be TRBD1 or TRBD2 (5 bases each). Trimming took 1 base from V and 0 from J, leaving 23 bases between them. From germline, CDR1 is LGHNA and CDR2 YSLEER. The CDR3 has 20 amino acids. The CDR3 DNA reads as TGCGCCAGCAGCCAAGTTGAAGGGGAAACTTGGACTCAAAGCACAGATACGCAGTATTTT. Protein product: CASSQVEGETWTQSTDTQYF.

The DNA of the CDR3 is TGTGCCAGCAGGGAATACTGGAACAATGAGCAGTTCTTC. Translating gives CASREYWNNEQFF. The V call is TRBV6-1, the J call TRBJ2-1; D gene unclear. V was clipped by 6 bases and J by 5 bases, with 11 bases between them. Per the germline V gene, CDR1 is MNHNS and CDR2 is SASEGT. The CDR3 contains 13 residues.

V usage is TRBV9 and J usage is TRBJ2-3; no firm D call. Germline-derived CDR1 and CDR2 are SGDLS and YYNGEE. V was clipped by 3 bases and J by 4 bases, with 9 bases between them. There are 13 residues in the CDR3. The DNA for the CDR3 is TGTGCCAGCAGCGAACGAGGCGCAGATACGCAGTATTTT. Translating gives CASSERGADTQYF.

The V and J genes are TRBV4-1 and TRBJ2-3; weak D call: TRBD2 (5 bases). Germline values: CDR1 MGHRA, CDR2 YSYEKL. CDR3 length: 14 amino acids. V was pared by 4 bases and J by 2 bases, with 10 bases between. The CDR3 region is CASSRRFLTDTQYF. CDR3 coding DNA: TGCGCCAGCAGCCGGAGGTTTCTCACAGATACGCAGTATTTT.

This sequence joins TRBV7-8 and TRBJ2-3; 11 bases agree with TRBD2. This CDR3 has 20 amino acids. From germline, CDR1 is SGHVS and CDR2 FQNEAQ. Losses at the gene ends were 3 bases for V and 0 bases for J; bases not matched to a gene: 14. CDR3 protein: CASSFDPLAGGPSSTDTQYF. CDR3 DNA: TGTGCCAGCAGCTTCGACCCTCTAGCGGGAGGCCCTTCTAGCACAGATACGCAGTATTTT.

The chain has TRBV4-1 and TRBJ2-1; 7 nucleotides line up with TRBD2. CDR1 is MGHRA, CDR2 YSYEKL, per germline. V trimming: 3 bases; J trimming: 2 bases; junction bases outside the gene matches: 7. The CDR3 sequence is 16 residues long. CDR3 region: CASSHVTGTTYNEQFF. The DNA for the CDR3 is TGCGCCAGCAGCCATGTAACCGGGACTACCTACAATGAGCAGTTCTTC.

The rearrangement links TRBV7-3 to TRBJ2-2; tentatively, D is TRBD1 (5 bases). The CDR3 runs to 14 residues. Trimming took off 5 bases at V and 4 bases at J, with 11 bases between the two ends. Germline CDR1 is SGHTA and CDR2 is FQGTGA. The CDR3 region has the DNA TGTGCCAGCAGCCCCAGGGAATCCACCGGGGAGCTGTTTTTT. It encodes CASSPRESTGELFF.

CDR3 in amino acids: CASSLDLSDTQYF. CDR3 sequence (DNA): TGTGCCAGCAGCTTAGATTTGTCGGATACGCAGTATTTT. The gene calls are TRBV7-9 and TRBJ2-3, with D hard to call. This CDR3 has 13 residues. From germline, CDR1 is SEHNR and CDR2 FQNEAQ (reference sequence). V was trimmed by 1 base and J by 6 bases, leaving 8 bases between them.

CDR3 residues: CASSPGRNLYGYTF. CDR3 DNA sequence: TGTGCCAGCAGTCCCGGGCGGAACCTCTATGGCTACACCTTC. This chain links TRBV28 with TRBJ1-2, with D unresolved. V was shortened by 5 bases and J by 4 bases, with 14 bases between the two germline ends. Germline lookup yields CDR1 MDHEN and CDR2 SYDVKM. CDR3 length equals 14 residues.

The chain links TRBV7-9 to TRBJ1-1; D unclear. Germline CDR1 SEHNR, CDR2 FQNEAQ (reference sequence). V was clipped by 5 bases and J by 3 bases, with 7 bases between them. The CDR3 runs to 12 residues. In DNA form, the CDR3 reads TGTGCCAGCAGCAATAGGGACACTGAAGCTTTCTTT. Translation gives CASSNRDTEAFF.

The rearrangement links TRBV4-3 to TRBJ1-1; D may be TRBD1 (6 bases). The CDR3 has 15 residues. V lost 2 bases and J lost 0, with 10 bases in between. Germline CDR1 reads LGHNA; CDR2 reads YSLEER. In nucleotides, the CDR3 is TGCGCCAGCAGCCAAAGGGGGGGGGTGAACACTGAAGCTTTCTTT. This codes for CASSQRGGVNTEAFF.

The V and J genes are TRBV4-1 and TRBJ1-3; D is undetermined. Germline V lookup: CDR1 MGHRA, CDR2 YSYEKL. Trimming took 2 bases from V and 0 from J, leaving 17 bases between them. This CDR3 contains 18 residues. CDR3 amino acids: CASSQTFASGASGNTIYF. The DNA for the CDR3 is TGCGCCAGCAGCCAAACATTTGCTTCAGGTGCCTCTGGAAACACCATATATTTT.

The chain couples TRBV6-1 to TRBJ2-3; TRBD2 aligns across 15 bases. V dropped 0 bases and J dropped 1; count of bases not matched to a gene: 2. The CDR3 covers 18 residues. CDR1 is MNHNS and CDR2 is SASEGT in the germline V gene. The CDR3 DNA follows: TGTGCCAGCAGTGAAGCGAGGACTAGCGGGAGGGGCACAGATACGCAGTATTTT. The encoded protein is CASSEARTSGRGTDTQYF.

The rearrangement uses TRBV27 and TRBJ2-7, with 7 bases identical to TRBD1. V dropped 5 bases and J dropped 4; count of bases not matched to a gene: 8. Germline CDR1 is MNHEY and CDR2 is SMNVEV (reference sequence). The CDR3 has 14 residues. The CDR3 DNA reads TGTGCCAGCAGTCCGAAATACAGGGGATACGAGCAGTACTTC. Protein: CASSPKYRGYEQYF.

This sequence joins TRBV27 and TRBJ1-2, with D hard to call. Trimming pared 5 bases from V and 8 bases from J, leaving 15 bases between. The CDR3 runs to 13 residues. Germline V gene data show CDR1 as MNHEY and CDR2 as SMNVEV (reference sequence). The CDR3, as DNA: TGTGCCAGCAGTCCCTTAGGTCCCTACGGCTACACCTTC. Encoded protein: CASSPLGPYGYTF.

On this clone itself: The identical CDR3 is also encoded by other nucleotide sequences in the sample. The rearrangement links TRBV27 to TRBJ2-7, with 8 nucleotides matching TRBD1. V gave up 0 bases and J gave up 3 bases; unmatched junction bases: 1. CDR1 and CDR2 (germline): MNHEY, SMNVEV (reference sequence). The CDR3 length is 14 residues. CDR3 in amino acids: CASSLSTGGYEQYF. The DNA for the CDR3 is TGTGCCAGCAGTTTATCAACAGGGGGCTACGAGCAGTACTTC.

The chain's CDR3 is CASSSSWTEDGYTF. The CDR3 nucleotides are TGTGCCAGCAGCAGCTCGTGGACTGAGGATGGCTACACCTTC. This sequence joins TRBV9 and TRBJ1-2, with unresolved D. V gave up 4 bases and J gave up 6 bases, with 16 bases separating them. This CDR3 region has 14 residues. Germline CDR1 SGDLS, CDR2 YYNGEE.

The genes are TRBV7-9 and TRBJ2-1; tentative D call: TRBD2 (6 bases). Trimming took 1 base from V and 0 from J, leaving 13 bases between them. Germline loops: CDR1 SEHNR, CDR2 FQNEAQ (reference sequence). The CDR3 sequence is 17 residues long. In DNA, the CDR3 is TGTGCCAGCAGCTTAGACCTAGCGACAAGCTCCTACAATGAGCAGTTCTTC. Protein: CASSLDLATSSYNEQFF.

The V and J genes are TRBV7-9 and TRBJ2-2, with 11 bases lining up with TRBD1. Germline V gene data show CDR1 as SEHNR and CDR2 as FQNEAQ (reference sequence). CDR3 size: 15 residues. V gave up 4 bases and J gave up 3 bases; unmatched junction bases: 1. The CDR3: CASSSGQGDTGELFF. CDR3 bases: TGTGCCAGCAGCTCGGGACAGGGGGACACCGGGGAGCTGTTTTTT. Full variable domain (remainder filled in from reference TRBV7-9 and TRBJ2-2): DTGVSQNPRHKITKRGQNVTFRCDPISEHNRLYWYRQTLGQGPEFLTYFQNEAQLEKSRLLSDRFSAERPKGSFSTLEIQRTEQGDSAMYLCASSSGQGDTGELFFGEGSRLTVL.

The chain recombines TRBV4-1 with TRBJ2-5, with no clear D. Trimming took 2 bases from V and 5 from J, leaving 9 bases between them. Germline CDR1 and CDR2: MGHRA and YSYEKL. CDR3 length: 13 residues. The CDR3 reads CASSQRSVETQYF. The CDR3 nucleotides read TGCGCCAGCAGCCAAAGGTCGGTGGAGACCCAGTACTTC.